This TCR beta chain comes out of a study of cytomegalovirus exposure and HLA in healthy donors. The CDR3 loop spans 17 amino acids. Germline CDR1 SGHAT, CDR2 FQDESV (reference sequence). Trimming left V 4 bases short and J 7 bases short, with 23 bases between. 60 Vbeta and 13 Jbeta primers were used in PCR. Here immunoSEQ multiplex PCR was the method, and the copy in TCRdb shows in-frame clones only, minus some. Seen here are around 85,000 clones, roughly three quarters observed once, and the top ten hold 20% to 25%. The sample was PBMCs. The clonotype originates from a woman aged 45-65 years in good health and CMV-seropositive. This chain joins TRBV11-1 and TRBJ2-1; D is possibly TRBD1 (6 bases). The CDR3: CASSYYRDTELENEQFF. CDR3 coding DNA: TGTGCCAGCAGCTACTACCGGGACACGGAGCTAGAAAATGAGCAGTTCTTC.